The sequence of this T cell receptor (beta chain) was determined in a study of blood T cell repertoires in COVID-19. Study as a whole: T cells, B-cell-depleted T cells, or PBMCs supplied cDNA or gDNA.

Profiling relied on immunoSEQ multiplex PCR, and the TCRdb table lists in-frame clones only, not all of them. The sample contains roughly 90,000 clones, roughly nine tenths of which appear only once. The CDR3 totals 13 residues. The germline V gene encodes CDR1 KGHSH and CDR2 LQKENI. V gave up 10 bases and J gave up 2 bases, with 14 bases separating them. The sequence was collected from a man in his forties or fifties with COVID-19, enrolled during active disease. Sequenced material: peripheral blood. This rearrangement joins TRBV18 to TRBJ2-5; the D is unclear. The DNA for the CDR3 is TGTGCCACCAAACCACCTATGCAAGAGACCCAGTACTTC. This sequence encodes CATKPPMQETQYF.